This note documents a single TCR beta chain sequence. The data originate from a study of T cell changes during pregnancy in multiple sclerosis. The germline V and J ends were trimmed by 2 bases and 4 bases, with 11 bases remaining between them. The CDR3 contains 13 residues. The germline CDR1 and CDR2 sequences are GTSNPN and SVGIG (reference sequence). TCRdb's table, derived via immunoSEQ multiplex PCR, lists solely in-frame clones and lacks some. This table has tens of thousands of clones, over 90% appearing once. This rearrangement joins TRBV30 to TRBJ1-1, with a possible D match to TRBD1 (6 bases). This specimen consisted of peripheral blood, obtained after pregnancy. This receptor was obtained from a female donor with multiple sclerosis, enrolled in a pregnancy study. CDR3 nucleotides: TGTGCCTGGAGTCTATCACAGGGCACTGAAGCTTTCTTT. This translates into CAWSLSQGTEAFF. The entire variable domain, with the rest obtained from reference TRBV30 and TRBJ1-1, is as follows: SQTIHQWPATLVQPVGSPLSLECTVEGTSNPNLYWYRQAAGRGLQLLFYSVGIGQISSEVPQNLSASRPQDRQFILSSKKLLLSDSGFYLCAWSLSQGTEAFFGQGTRLTVV.